A selection of T cell receptor beta chains follows, all from one sample in a study of T cell clonotyping in hematopoietic cell transplantation. The assay was immunoSEQ multiplex PCR, and TCRdb's table has in-frame clones only and misses some. The sample lists approximately 5,000 clones, approximately 96% seen once, with approximately 2.6% in the top ten. Sequenced material: PBMCs, taken 100 days after allogeneic stem cell transplant. These receptor sequences come from a male patient between 40 and 49 years old who had an allogeneic stem cell transplant from a related donor, so the T cells may come from the graft donor. Some clones in this sample may be carry-over from other donors' samples. Both conserved end residues are part of each CDR3.

j_call: TRBJ2-7
v_call: TRBV4-1
cdr3_length: 17
cdr3_aa: CASSLWSTRSGGSEQYF

j_call: TRBJ1-4
v_call: TRBV6-5
cdr3_length: 15
cdr3_aa: CASSFQGTGGEKLFF

j_call: TRBJ1-3
v_call: TRBV2
cdr3_length: 14
cdr3_aa: CASSDGQGSDTIYF

j_call: TRBJ2-2
v_call: TRBV14
cdr3_length: 16
cdr3_aa: CASSPWKAGNTGELFF

j_call: TRBJ1-1
v_call: TRBV10-3
cdr3_length: 13
cdr3_aa: CAISEPYWDEAFF

j_call: TRBJ2-5
v_call: TRBV6-1
cdr3_length: 11
cdr3_aa: CASSGIETQYF

j_call: TRBJ2-3
v_call: TRBV14
cdr3_length: 15
cdr3_aa: CASSLRQGSVDTQYF

j_call: TRBJ1-2
v_call: TRBV7-2
cdr3_length: 15
cdr3_aa: CASSLGYRRDYGYTF

j_call: TRBJ2-6
v_call: TRBV28
cdr3_length: 17
cdr3_aa: CASSSPGQGTGANVLTF

j_call: TRBJ1-1
v_call: TRBV19
cdr3_length: 15
cdr3_aa: CASQLSPGLNTEAFF

j_call: TRBJ2-1
v_call: TRBV4-3
cdr3_length: 15
cdr3_aa: CASSLGWSHNNEQFF

j_call: TRBJ2-7
v_call: TRBV7-6
cdr3_length: 14
cdr3_aa: CASSLGLQSYEQYF

j_call: TRBJ2-3
v_call: TRBV28
cdr3_length: 14
cdr3_aa: CASSFTGVGDTQYF

j_call: TRBJ2-7
v_call: TRBV6-5
cdr3_length: 16
cdr3_aa: CASSSGGGGLGYEQYF

j_call: TRBJ2-2
v_call: TRBV5-1
cdr3_length: 14
cdr3_aa: CASSSNTGAGELFF

j_call: TRBJ2-7
v_call: TRBV11-2
cdr3_length: 14
cdr3_aa: CASSLVQSSYEQYF

j_call: TRBJ2-7
v_call: TRBV27
cdr3_length: 13
cdr3_aa: CASSLYSSYEQYF

j_call: TRBJ1-3
v_call: TRBV7-8
cdr3_length: 17
cdr3_aa: CASSLAGQLFSGNTIYF

j_call: TRBJ2-3
v_call: TRBV7-9
cdr3_length: 13
cdr3_aa: CASITGNPDTQYF

j_call: TRBJ2-5
v_call: TRBV6-6
cdr3_length: 14
cdr3_aa: CASSYSRGEKTQYF

j_call: TRBJ2-7
v_call: TRBV6-5
cdr3_length: 14
cdr3_aa: CATRGFAAGDEQYF

j_call: TRBJ2-7
v_call: TRBV7-2
cdr3_length: 13
cdr3_aa: CASSLSGSYEQYF

j_call: TRBJ2-7
v_call: TRBV2
cdr3_length: 14
cdr3_aa: CASRRGQSTYEQYF

j_call: TRBJ1-3
v_call: TRBV7-6
cdr3_length: 13
cdr3_aa: CASSLAGGNTIYF

j_call: TRBJ1-4
v_call: TRBV6-5
cdr3_length: 12
cdr3_aa: CASSYSGEKLFF

j_call: TRBJ1-1
v_call: TRBV7-2
cdr3_length: 14
cdr3_aa: CASSLQGRNTEAFF

j_call: TRBJ1-3
v_call: TRBV2
cdr3_length: 14
cdr3_aa: CASRADFSGNTIYF

j_call: TRBJ2-5
v_call: TRBV7-6
cdr3_length: 14
cdr3_aa: CASSFTARGETQYF

j_call: TRBJ1-5
v_call: TRBV27
cdr3_length: 12
cdr3_aa: CASSFLGQPQHF

j_call: TRBJ2-7
v_call: TRBV9
cdr3_length: 13
cdr3_aa: CASSVGTHYEQYF

j_call: TRBJ1-2
v_call: TRBV6-5
cdr3_length: 12
cdr3_aa: CASSTRFGGYTF

j_call: TRBJ1-3
v_call: TRBV6-1
cdr3_length: 15
cdr3_aa: CASSEFRTVGNTIYF

j_call: TRBJ1-2
v_call: TRBV30
cdr3_length: 12
cdr3_aa: CAWSVGPGGYTF

j_call: TRBJ2-1
v_call: TRBV11-3
cdr3_length: 15
cdr3_aa: CASSKSGEPQHEQFF

j_call: TRBJ2-7
v_call: TRBV7-3
cdr3_length: 13
cdr3_aa: CASSFSQGYEQYF

j_call: TRBJ1-1
v_call: TRBV5-7
cdr3_length: 13
cdr3_aa: CASAPWGPTEAFF

j_call: TRBJ1-5
v_call: TRBV2
cdr3_length: 15
cdr3_aa: CASSELGQGNQPQHF

j_call: TRBJ2-6
v_call: TRBV19
cdr3_length: 17
cdr3_aa: CASSLQGASSGANVLTF

j_call: TRBJ1-2
v_call: TRBV9
cdr3_length: 11
cdr3_aa: CASTGGYGYTF

j_call: TRBJ2-1
v_call: TRBV6-1
cdr3_length: 16
cdr3_aa: CASSALAGGGINEQFF

j_call: TRBJ2-7
v_call: TRBV18
cdr3_length: 16
cdr3_aa: CASSPPPTSGSSEQYF

j_call: TRBJ2-7
v_call: TRBV5-1
cdr3_length: 16
cdr3_aa: CASSLGADREGYEQYF

j_call: TRBJ1-1
v_call: TRBV6-5
cdr3_length: 11
cdr3_aa: CASSPGTEAFF

j_call: TRBJ2-1
v_call: TRBV11-3
cdr3_length: 16
cdr3_aa: CASSPGLAGVYDEQFF

j_call: TRBJ2-3
v_call: TRBV4-1
cdr3_length: 16
cdr3_aa: CASSVLLAGVPDTQYF

j_call: NA
v_call: TRBV9
cdr3_length: 12
cdr3_aa: CASSTGTAEQYF